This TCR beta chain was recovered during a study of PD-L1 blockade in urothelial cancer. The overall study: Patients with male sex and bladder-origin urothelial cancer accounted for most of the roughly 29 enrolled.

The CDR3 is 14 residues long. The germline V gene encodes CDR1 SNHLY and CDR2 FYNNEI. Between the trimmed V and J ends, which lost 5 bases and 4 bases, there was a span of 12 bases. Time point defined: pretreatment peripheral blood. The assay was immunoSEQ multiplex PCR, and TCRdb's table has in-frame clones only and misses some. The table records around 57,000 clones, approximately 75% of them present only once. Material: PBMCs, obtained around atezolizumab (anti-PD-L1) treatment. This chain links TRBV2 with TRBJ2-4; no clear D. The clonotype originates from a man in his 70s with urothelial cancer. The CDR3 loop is CASSLTQSKNIQYF. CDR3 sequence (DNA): TGTGCCAGCAGTTTGACTCAATCGAAAAACATTCAGTACTTC.